The 9 T cell receptor beta chains presented below share a single source sample, sequenced in a study of neurological immune-mediated disorders. MiXCR, run by TCRdb on the 5' RACE reads, gives a single entry per CDR3 protein. This table holds over 45,000 distinct CDR3 sequences, 3% to 3.5% found once. Sequencing input: PBMCs. The receptor source for this set is a man aged 35 to 55 with multiple sclerosis.

This clonotype was observed many times. V gene TRBV20-1 combines with J gene TRBJ1-1, with D hard to call. The length of the CDR3 is 14 residues. The germline gives CDR1 DFQATT, CDR2 SNEGSKA (reference sequence). Trimming shortened V by 3 bases and J by 1 base, and 12 bases separated the two germline ends. DNA of the CDR3: TGCAGTGCTAGGGAGCGGGGTCCGAACACTGAAGCTTTCTTT. Its protein product is CSARERGPNTEAFF.

This clonotype has a count of ten or more. The chain employs TRBV14 and TRBJ2-5; D not certain. CDR3 length equals 13 residues. Trimming removed 1 base from V and 1 base from J, with 4 bases in between. CDR1 is SGHDN, CDR2 FVKESK, per germline. The CDR3 bases are TGTGCCAGCAGCCAAGCTCGCCAAGAGACCCAGTACTTC. It specifies CASSQARQETQYF.

This clonotype has a count of ten or more. The chain couples TRBV20-1 to TRBJ1-2; 9 nucleotides align to TRBD1. The V and J ends lost 6 bases and 7 bases, in that order; junction bases with no gene match: 12. Germline V gives CDR1 DFQATT, CDR2 SNEGSKA (reference sequence). CDR3 length: 14 amino acids. CDR3 nucleotide sequence: TGCAGTGCCCCTCCCTCCGGGACAGGGTTTGGCTACACCTTC. This sequence encodes CSAPPSGTGFGYTF.

This clonotype has a count of ten or more. One end of the junction varies from germline; a read error may be responsible. V and J are TRBV7-8 and TRBJ1-5; 7 bases fit TRBD1. Germline V CDR1 and CDR2: SGHVS, FQNEAQ. The CDR3 runs to 15 residues. In DNA, the CDR3 is TGTGCCAGCAGCTTCGACAGGGCCTACAATCAGCCCCAGAATTTT. Protein product: CASSFDRAYNQPQNF.

The sample holds many counts of this clonotype. CDR3 nucleotides: TGCGCCAGCAGCTTGGTCCTGGGGTCCTACGAGCAGTACTTC. This gives the protein CASSLVLGSYEQYF. The genes are TRBV5-1 and TRBJ2-7; no firm D call. CDR3 length: 14 residues. With 0 bases removed from V and 1 base from J, the gap between germline ends came to 8 bases. Germline V gene lookup returns CDR1 SGHRS and CDR2 YFSETQ.

This clonotype appeared many times. The CDR3 sequence: CASSLDGPDFYEQYF. In nucleotides, the CDR3 is TGCGCCAGCAGCCTCGACGGACCCGATTTCTACGAGCAGTACTTC. J is TRBJ2-7 and V is TRBV5-1; D gene unclear. The length of the CDR3 is 15 residues. Trimming pared 4 bases from V and 3 bases from J, leaving 17 bases between. CDR1 is SGHRS, CDR2 YFSETQ, per germline.

Ten or more counts support this clonotype. The chain employs TRBV7-9 and TRBJ2-3; D uncertain. Trimming stripped 5 bases from V and 3 bases from J, with 18 bases between. Looked up from germline, CDR1 is SEHNR and CDR2 is FQNEAQ (reference sequence). The CDR3 is made up of 16 amino acids. Here the CDR3 DNA reads TGTGCCAGCAGCCCTCGCCGACGGACGGAGACAGATACGCAGTATTTT. It specifies CASSPRRRTETDTQYF.

At least ten counts were recorded for this clonotype. This chain joins TRBV28 and TRBJ2-3; the match to TRBD2 covers 12 bases. This CDR3 spans 16 amino acids. Losses at the gene ends were 5 bases for V and 1 base for J; bases not matched to a gene: 4. The germline V gene encodes CDR1 MDHEN and CDR2 SYDVKM. CDR3 DNA sequence: TGTGCCAGCAGTACTAGACTAGCGGGGGGCACAGATACGCAGTATTTT. Translating gives CASSTRLAGGTDTQYF.

At least ten counts were recorded for this clonotype. V and J are TRBV14 and TRBJ2-1, with D perhaps matching TRBD1 (5 bases). The germline V and J ends were trimmed by 0 bases and 7 bases, with 13 bases remaining between them. The CDR3 covers 15 residues. The germline V gene has CDR1 SGHDN and CDR2 FVKESK. This CDR3 is CASSQDLQDWNEQFF. In nucleotides, the CDR3 is TGTGCCAGCAGCCAAGATCTACAGGATTGGAATGAGCAGTTCTTC.